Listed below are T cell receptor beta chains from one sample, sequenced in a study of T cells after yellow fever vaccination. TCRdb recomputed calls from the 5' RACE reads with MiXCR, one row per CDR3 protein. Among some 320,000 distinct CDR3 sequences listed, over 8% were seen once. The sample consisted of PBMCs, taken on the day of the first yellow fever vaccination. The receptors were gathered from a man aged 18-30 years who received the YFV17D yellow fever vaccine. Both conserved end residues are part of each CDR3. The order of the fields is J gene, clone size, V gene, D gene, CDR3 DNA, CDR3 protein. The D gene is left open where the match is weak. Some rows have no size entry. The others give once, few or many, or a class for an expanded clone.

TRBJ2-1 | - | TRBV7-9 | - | TGTGCCAGCACCTTAAGAGGCGTGGAGAACAATGAGCAGTTCTTC | CASTLRGVENNEQFF
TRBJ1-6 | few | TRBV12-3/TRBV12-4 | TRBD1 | TGTGCCAGCAGTTCCCCAGGGGGCGGTTCACCCCTCCACTTT | CASSSPGGGSPLHF
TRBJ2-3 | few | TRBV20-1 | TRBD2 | TGCAGTGCTAGAGATTCTGCGGGGGGGGATACGCAGTATTTT | CSARDSAGGDTQYF
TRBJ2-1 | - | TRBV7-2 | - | TGTGCCAGCAGCAAAAGGGCCCTGTTAGACTACAATGAGCAGTTCTTC | CASSKRALLDYNEQFF
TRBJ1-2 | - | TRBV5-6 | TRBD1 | TGTGCCAGCAGCCGGGACAGGGAATGGTATGGCTACACCTTC | CASSRDREWYGYTF
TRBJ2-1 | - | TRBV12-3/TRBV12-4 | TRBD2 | TGTGCCAGCAGCCCCGGACTAGGGCGGGAGAATGAGCAGTTCTTC | CASSPGLGRENEQFF
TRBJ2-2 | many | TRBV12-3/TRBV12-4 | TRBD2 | TGTGCCAGCAGTTCGGGACTAAAAACCGGGGAGCTGTTTTTT | CASSSGLKTGELFF
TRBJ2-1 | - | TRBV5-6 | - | TGTGCCAGCAACCTACGGGTAGGGGCAAATGAGCAGTTCTTC | CASNLRVGANEQFF
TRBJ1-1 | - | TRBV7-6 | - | TGTGCCAGCAGTCTAGAGGGACACGGGGGAGCAGCTTTCTTT | CASSLEGHGGAAFF
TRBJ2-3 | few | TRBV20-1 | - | TGCAGTGCTGATGACAGTCGAGGGACAGATACGCAGTATTTT | CSADDSRGTDTQYF
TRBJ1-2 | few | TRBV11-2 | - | TGTGCCAGCAGCCCGAACGACAGCCCCACCTATGGCTACACCTTC | CASSPNDSPTYGYTF